This TCR beta chain derives from a study of shared clonotypes between healthy human individuals. The repertoire was sequenced with immunoSEQ multiplex PCR; TCRdb's copy has only in-frame clones and lacks some. Of about 2.5 million clones in the sample, approximately 90% were seen once. The CDR3 extends over 15 amino acids. The V and J ends lost 7 bases and 2 bases respectively, with 12 bases between them. Per the germline V gene, CDR1 is MDHEN and CDR2 is SYDVKM. The sequencing sample was made of naive CD4+ T cells from PBMCs. Indicated subset: CD45RA+ positively selected. The V and J genes are TRBV28 and TRBJ2-6; D may be TRBD1 (7 bases). The TCR was taken from a man between 18 and 29 years old in good health. Some clones in this sample may be carry-over from other donors' samples. The CDR3, as DNA: TGTGCCAGCAACCTCAGGGGGGCTGGGGCCAACGTCCTGACTTTC. This encodes CASNLRGAGANVLTF.